This entry concerns a single T cell receptor beta chain. V shed 4 bases and J 3 bases; nucleotides not matched to a gene: 4. The germline V gene encodes CDR1 SGDLS and CDR2 YYNGEE. The CDR3 extends over 13 amino acids. Clones were sequenced by immunoSEQ multiplex PCR, and TCRdb holds only the in-frame ones, with some missing. In the table there are some 410,000 clones, around nine tenths of which are singletons. Living in 24 US areas, the participants were between about 18 and 95 years of age. Which cohort a participant joined came from the clinical history participants gave. The data originate from a study of blood T cell repertoires in COVID-19.

This receptor was identified in a woman in her 30s with acute COVID-19. The chain recombines TRBV9 with TRBJ2-7; 7 bases agree with TRBD2. Sequencing was performed on PBMCs or T cells enriched from blood (not recorded which). CDR3 in DNA: TGTGCCAGCAGCCGGGGGGACTTCTACGAGCAGTACTTC. Amino acid sequence: CASSRGDFYEQYF.